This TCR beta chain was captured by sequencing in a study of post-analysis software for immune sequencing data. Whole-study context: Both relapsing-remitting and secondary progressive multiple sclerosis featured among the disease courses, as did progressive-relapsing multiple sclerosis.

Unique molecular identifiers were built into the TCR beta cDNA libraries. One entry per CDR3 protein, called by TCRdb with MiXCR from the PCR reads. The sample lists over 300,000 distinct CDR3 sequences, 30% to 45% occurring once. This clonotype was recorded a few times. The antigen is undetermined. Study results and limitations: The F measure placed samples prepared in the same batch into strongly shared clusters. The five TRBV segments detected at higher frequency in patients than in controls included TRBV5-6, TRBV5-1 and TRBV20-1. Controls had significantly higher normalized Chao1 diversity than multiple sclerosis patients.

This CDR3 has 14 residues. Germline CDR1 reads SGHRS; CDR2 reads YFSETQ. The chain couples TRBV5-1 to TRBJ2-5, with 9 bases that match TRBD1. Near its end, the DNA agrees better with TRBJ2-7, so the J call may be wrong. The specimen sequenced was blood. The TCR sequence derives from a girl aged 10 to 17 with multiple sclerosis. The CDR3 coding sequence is TGCGCCAGCAGCTTGCAGGACAGGGGAGACGAGCAGTACTTC. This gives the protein CASSLQDRGDEQYF.